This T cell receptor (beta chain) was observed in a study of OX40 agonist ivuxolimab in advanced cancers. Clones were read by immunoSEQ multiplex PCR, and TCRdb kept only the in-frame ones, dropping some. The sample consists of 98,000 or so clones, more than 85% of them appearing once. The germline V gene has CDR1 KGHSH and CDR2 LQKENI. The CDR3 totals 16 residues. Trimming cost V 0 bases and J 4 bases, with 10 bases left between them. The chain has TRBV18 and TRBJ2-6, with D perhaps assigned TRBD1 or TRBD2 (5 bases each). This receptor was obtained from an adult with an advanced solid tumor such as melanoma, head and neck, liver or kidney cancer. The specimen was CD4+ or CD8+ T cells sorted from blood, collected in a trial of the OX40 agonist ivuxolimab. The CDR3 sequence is CASSPPQGAGANVLTF. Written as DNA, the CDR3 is TGTGCCAGCTCACCACCGCAGGGAGCCGGGGCCAACGTCCTGACTTTC.